The clone carrying this T cell receptor beta chain has a single count. The antigen remains undetermined. The data belong to a study of shared clonotypes between healthy human individuals. Whole-study findings and limits: Across a few donors, naive CD4 shared roughly 5%, naive CD8 around 4%, memory CD4 more than 2%, memory CD8 0.4% to 0.5%. The four-donor shared clonotypes exceeded non-shared clonotypes in generation probability, with non-shared ones scoring lower.

CDR3 length: 16 residues. CDR1 is SEHNR, CDR2 FQNEAQ, per germline (reference sequence). Trimming at V came to 5 bases and at J to 5 bases, leaving 14 bases not matched to a gene. It was CD45RO-negative cells, positively selected for CCR7, that made up naive CD8 cells, with terminally differentiated effector memory CD45RA+ cells excluded. Only in-frame clones appear in the TCRdb table, and some are missing; sequencing was by immunoSEQ multiplex PCR. The profile shows hundreds of thousands of clones, 85% to 95% of them singletons. Sequencing used naive CD8+ T cells sorted from blood. This sequence was found in a woman aged 25 to 39 in good health. J is TRBJ1-2 and V is TRBV7-9, with 7 bases identical to TRBD1. CDR3 DNA sequence: TGTGCCAGCAGCCGGGACAGCTCCACCACAAAATATGGCTACACCTTC. It codes for CASSRDSSTTKYGYTF.